The T cell receptor (beta chain) described here comes from a study of CD8+ T cells in alopecia areata. Across the study: Among treated patients, oral tofacitinib was administered at 5 to 10 mg twice daily.

As concerns this clone: What it binds is unknown.

Looked up from germline, CDR1 is SGHRS and CDR2 is YFSETQ. V was shortened by 0 bases and J by 0 bases, with 10 bases between the two germline ends. The CDR3 runs to 15 residues. Extraction and reverse transcription of RNA yielded cDNA as the sequencing template. The data were produced by immunoSEQ multiplex PCR, yet TCRdb's version contains in-frame clones alone and is incomplete. Of hundreds of thousands of clones in the sample, around two thirds were seen once. The researchers isolated CD4+ and CD8+ T cells from PBMCs by sorting. Overall study findings and caveats: Scalp data also include sequences from resident alphabeta T cells of normal skin. Normal scalp showed lower clonality than lesional scalp, especially alopecia totalis/universalis.

This receptor was taken from a human donor with alopecia areata. The source material was CD4+ T cells sorted from blood, sampled at week 0. This chain links TRBV5-1 with TRBJ2-7, with D possibly TRBD1 on 5 matching bases. The CDR3 reads CASSLVAGISYEQYF. In DNA, the CDR3 is TGCGCCAGCAGCTTGGTAGCAGGGATCTCCTACGAGCAGTACTTC.